This T cell receptor (beta chain) appears in the sequencing data of a study of Graves' ophthalmopathy and Graves' hyperthyroidism. Broader study findings: Blood repertoires reportedly contained most expanded thyroid clonotypes above 0.001 frequency.

This clonotype was seen a few times. Its specificity is not known. CDR1 SGHRS and CDR2 YFSETQ come from the germline V gene. V lost 2 bases to trimming and J lost 5 bases, with 10 bases between them. The CDR3 loop spans 14 amino acids. Investigators amplified TCR beta CDR3 regions from RNA transcripts. The authors performed first-round RT-PCR with HTBI primers and then a second-round multiplex PCR. One entry per CDR3 protein, called by TCRdb with MiXCR from the multiplex PCR reads. Of over a million distinct CDR3 sequences detected, 36% appear once; the ten largest clones hold 11%. The source is an adult man with Graves' hyperthyroidism. The chain links TRBV5-1 to TRBJ1-4; unclear D gene. Sequenced input: peripheral blood or thyroid tissue (not recorded which). The CDR3 nucleotides are TGCGCCAGCAGCTTAGGGCCCGAAAATGAAAAACTGTTTTTT. Protein sequence: CASSLGPENEKLFF.